This T cell receptor (beta chain) is drawn from a study of blood T cell repertoires in COVID-19. The protocol was immunoSEQ multiplex PCR, while the TCRdb copy is restricted to in-frame clones and leaves out a portion. This sample has under 250,000 clones; roughly 78% occur once, and the top ten carry 10% to 15%. The material sequenced was peripheral blood. This TCR derives from a woman in her thirties or forties with acute or convalescent COVID-19.

Here the CDR3 reads CASSHSQGIPSTDTQYF. CDR3 in DNA: TGCGCCAGCAGCCATTCTCAGGGGATCCCTAGCACAGATACGCAGTATTTT. The chain recombines TRBV4-1 with TRBJ2-3; TRBD1 is a possible D gene (6 bases). The length of the CDR3 is 17 residues. Trimming removed 3 bases from V and 0 bases from J, with 16 bases in between. In germline, CDR1 is MGHRA, CDR2 YSYEKL.